A single sample gave rise to the 25 T cell receptor beta chains below, sequenced in a study of blood T cell repertoires in COVID-19. This table comes from immunoSEQ multiplex PCR, and its TCRdb copy is limited to in-frame clones, with some not included. The table records a few hundred thousand clones, around 92% of them present only once. The sequenced material came from peripheral blood. Receptors were obtained from a woman under 40 with COVID-19, enrolled during active disease.

The J gene is TRBJ1-2, the V gene TRBV11-2, with 8 bases identical to TRBD1. With 6 bases clipped from V and 8 bases from J, the junction kept 11 bases outside the gene matches. This CDR3 spans 14 amino acids. Per the germline V gene, CDR1 is SGHAT and CDR2 is FQNNGV. CDR3 DNA sequence: TGTGCCAGCAGTCGAACAGGGGGTGGAAAAGGCTACACCTTC. Translation gives CASSRTGGGKGYTF.

The chain links TRBV11-3 to TRBJ2-4, with D maybe TRBD1 (5 bases). CDR3 length: 14 residues. Trimming shortened V by 5 bases and J by 6 bases, and 14 bases separated the two germline ends. CDR1 SGHNT and CDR2 YENEEA come from the germline V gene. The CDR3 nucleotides read TGTGCCAGCAGCCTAGTAGGGCAGGGAAACATTCAGTACTTC. It translates to CASSLVGQGNIQYF.

This clone occurred once. The genes are TRBV11-3 and TRBJ1-2; TRBD1 agrees at 8 bases. V dropped 5 bases and J dropped 3; count of bases not matched to a gene: 11. CDR3 length: 16 amino acids. Germline CDR1 SGHNT, CDR2 YENEEA. For the CDR3, the DNA is TGTGCCAGCAGCCAAACCTGGACAGGGCTGGACTATGGCTACACCTTC. This codes for CASSQTWTGLDYGYTF.

V usage is TRBV28 and J usage is TRBJ1-2, with TRBD1 as a possible D gene (6 bases). Trimming pared 7 bases from V and 4 bases from J, leaving 22 bases between. The CDR3 is made up of 16 amino acids. Looked up from germline, CDR1 is MDHEN and CDR2 is SYDVKM. Here the CDR3 DNA reads TGTGCCAGCACCACTTTGGGGCCCCTCAGGGGCTATGGCTACACCTTC. Its protein product is CASTTLGPLRGYGYTF.

The chain links TRBV7-9 to TRBJ2-7; TRBD2 agrees at 15 bases. This CDR3 has 16 residues. V dropped 5 bases and J dropped 3; count of bases not matched to a gene: 5. Germline values: CDR1 SEHNR, CDR2 FQNEAQ (reference sequence). CDR3 nucleotide sequence: TGTGCCAGCAGCCCTGTGGGACTAGCGGGGGGCTACGAGCAGTACGTC. Its translation is CASSPVGLAGGYEQYV.

The chain's CDR3 is CASSHWAPAEAFF. CDR3 nucleotide sequence: TGTGCCAGCAGCCACTGGGCCCCTGCTGAAGCTTTCTTT. The J gene is TRBJ1-1, the V gene TRBV3-1 (or the pseudogene TRBV3-2), with D uncertain. The CDR3 is made up of 13 amino acids. V was cut by 3 bases and J by 6 bases, with 11 bases left in between. Germline V gene lookup returns CDR1 LGHDT and CDR2 YNNKEL (reference sequence).

The J gene is TRBJ2-3, the V gene TRBV11-3; D not resolved. The V gene's germline CDR1 is SGHNT and CDR2 YENEEA. V was clipped by 3 bases and J by 7 bases, with 8 bases between them. The CDR3 consists of 12 residues. CDR3 DNA sequence: TGTGCCAGCAGCTTCGAGAGTAATACGCAGTATTTT. This gives the protein CASSFESNTQYF.

V is TRBV21-1 and J is TRBJ2-7; TRBD1, as called in the table, went unchecked against the DNA. TRBV21-1 represents a pseudogene. CDR3 size: 13 residues. The CDR3 is CANWDRQTYEQYF. The CDR3 DNA reads as TGTGCCAACTGGGACAGGCAGACCTACGAGCAGTACTTC.

V usage is TRBV7-2 and J usage is TRBJ2-2; 10 bases agree with TRBD2. Germline loops: CDR1 SGHTA, CDR2 FQGNSA. The V and J ends lost 0 bases and 4 bases, in that order; junction bases with no gene match: 8. This CDR3 comprises 18 residues. As DNA, the CDR3 is TGTGCCAGCAGCTTAGCGCTAGTAGCGGGAGGTGGCACCGGGGAGCTGTTTTTT. Its protein product is CASSLALVAGGGTGELFF.

The chain employs TRBV9 and TRBJ1-3, with D uncertain. The CDR3 has 17 amino acids. Germline CDR1 and CDR2: SGDLS and YYNGEE. V lost 0 bases, J lost 0 bases, and 13 bases lay in between. CDR3 in amino acids: CASSVGPPRSSGNTIYF. In nucleotides, the CDR3 is TGTGCCAGCAGCGTAGGCCCCCCTCGGAGCTCTGGAAACACCATATATTTT.

The V gene is TRBV11-2, the J gene TRBJ2-5, with 8 bases aligning to TRBD1. This CDR3 spans 15 amino acids. Looked up from germline, CDR1 is SGHAT and CDR2 is FQNNGV. J lost 5 bases, V lost 1 base, and 6 bases had no gene match. Here the CDR3 reads CASSLGQGAGETQYF. Written as DNA, the CDR3 is TGTGCCAGCAGCTTAGGGCAGGGGGCAGGGGAGACCCAGTACTTC.

V gene TRBV3-1 (or the pseudogene TRBV3-2) combines with J gene TRBJ1-3; tentatively, D is TRBD1 (6 bases). Germline lookup yields CDR1 LGHDT and CDR2 YNNKEL (reference sequence). V lost 4 bases, J lost 5 bases, and 15 bases lay in between. This CDR3 contains 15 residues. The CDR3 DNA is TGTGCCAGCAGCCTCTCCGCAGGGGAGCGAAACACCATATATTTT. Amino acid sequence: CASSLSAGERNTIYF.

In its sample, this clone was seen once. This rearrangement joins TRBV5-5 to TRBJ1-2; tentatively, D is TRBD1 (5 bases). Between the trimmed V and J ends, which lost 5 bases and 8 bases, there was a span of 22 bases. CDR1 is SGHKS, CDR2 YYEKEE, per germline (reference sequence). The CDR3 sequence is 15 residues long. The CDR3 here is CASSQFDSGRGGYTF. The CDR3 DNA reads as TGTGCCAGCAGTCAATTTGACAGCGGGAGAGGCGGCTACACCTTC. Supplemented by reference TRBV5-5 and TRBJ1-2, the full variable domain reads DAGVTQSPTHLIKTRGQQVTLRCSPISGHKSVSWYQQVLGQGPQFIFQYYEKEERGRGNFPDRFSARQFPNYSSELNVNALLLGDSALYLCASSQFDSGRGGYTFGSGTRLTVV.

The V and J genes are TRBV6-2 or TRBV6-3 and TRBJ1-4; TRBD1 matches at 8 bases. Germline CDR1 is MNHEY and CDR2 is SVGEGT. CDR3 length: 18 residues. V dropped 2 bases and J dropped 0; count of bases not matched to a gene: 8. The CDR3 DNA reads as TGTGCCAGCAGTTACGGGCGACAGGGGTCAGCAACTAATGAAAAACTGTTTTTT. Its protein product is CASSYGRQGSATNEKLFF.

The chain uses TRBV19 and TRBJ2-3, with 11 bases aligning to TRBD2. The length of the CDR3 is 19 residues. Germline V CDR1 and CDR2: LNHDA, SQIVND (reference sequence). Trimming removed 6 bases from V and 4 bases from J; junction bases left unmatched: 18. The DNA of the CDR3 is TGTGCCAGTAGCCTTCTACTAGCGGGGGCTATATCTAGTCCAGATACGCAGTATTTT. Encoded protein: CASSLLLAGAISSPDTQYF.

The J gene is TRBJ1-5, the V gene TRBV19; D is perhaps TRBD1 (5 bases). Germline-derived CDR1 and CDR2 are LNHDA and SQIVND (reference sequence). The CDR3 is 16 residues long. The V end lost 0 bases, the J end lost 5 bases, and 14 bases lay between the germline ends. The CDR3 nucleotides read TGTGCCAGTAGTATAGACGCAGACTGGGGGGATCAGCCCCAGCATTTT. It encodes CASSIDADWGDQPQHF.

This clone was seen only once. V usage is TRBV21-1 and J usage is TRBJ2-3; TRBD2, the table's D call, lacks a check against the DNA. TRBV21-1 counts as a pseudogene. The CDR3 covers 15 residues. Here the CDR3 reads CASSSGLAGTDTQYF. The CDR3 DNA follows: TGTGCCAGCAGCAGCGGACTAGCCGGCACAGATACGCAGTATTTT.

The rearrangement links TRBV5-4 to TRBJ1-2; D is undetermined. Germline V CDR1 and CDR2: SGHNT, YYREEE (reference sequence). The length of the CDR3 is 15 residues. The germline V and J ends were trimmed by 1 base and 2 bases, with 12 bases remaining between them. CDR3 in amino acids: CASSLQAGRNYGYTF. Here the CDR3 DNA reads TGTGCCAGCAGCTTGCAGGCCGGCCGGAACTATGGCTACACCTTC. Full variable domain (remainder filled in from reference TRBV5-4 and TRBJ1-2): ETGVTQSPTHLIKTRGQQVTLRCSSQSGHNTVSWYQQALGQGPQFIFQYYREEENGRGNFPPRFSGLQFPNYSSELNVNALELDDSALYLCASSLQAGRNYGYTFGSGTRLTVV.

This clone occurred once. V is TRBV7-6 and J is TRBJ2-3; TRBD2 aligns across 12 bases. V gave up 8 bases and J gave up 0 bases; unmatched junction bases: 12. CDR1 and CDR2 (germline): SGHVS, FNYEAQ. This CDR3 has 18 residues. The DNA of the CDR3 is TGTGCCAGCCGGCGGACTAGCGGGATCTACTCTAGCACAGATACGCAGTATTTT. Translated: CASRRTSGIYSSTDTQYF. Drawing the rest from reference TRBV7-6 and TRBJ2-3, the complete variable domain is GAGVSQSPRYKVTKRGQDVALRCDPISGHVSLYWYRQALGQGPEFLTYFNYEAQQDKSGLPNDRFSAERPEGSISTLTIQRTEQRDSAMYRCASRRTSGIYSSTDTQYFGPGTRLTVL.

V usage is TRBV4-3 and J usage is TRBJ2-5; TRBD1 matches 7 bases. Germline lookup yields CDR1 LGHNA and CDR2 YSLEER. This CDR3 is built from 15 residues. Trimming took 5 bases from V and 1 from J; bases not matched to a gene: 7. The CDR3 sequence: CASSLSTGRQETQYF. In DNA form, the CDR3 reads TGCGCCAGCAGCTTATCGACAGGGCGCCAAGAGACCCAGTACTTC.

This clone has a single count. The gene calls are TRBV5-1 and TRBJ2-7; maybe TRBD2 (6 bases). This CDR3 contains 14 residues. With 5 bases removed from V and 6 bases from J, the gap between germline ends came to 18 bases. CDR1 and CDR2 (germline): SGHRS, YFSETQ. The CDR3 coding sequence is TGCGCCAGCAGACAATATGGGGAGGTGGGCGAGCAGTACTTC. It codes for CASRQYGEVGEQYF.

This rearrangement joins TRBV24-1 to TRBJ2-1; 7 bases are shared with TRBD1. The CDR3 consists of 16 residues. CDR1 is KGHDR and CDR2 is SFDVKD in the germline V gene. Trimming removed 1 base from V and 1 base from J; junction bases left unmatched: 3. CDR3 amino acids: CATSDFETGSYNEQFF. CDR3 bases: TGTGCCACCAGTGATTTTGAGACAGGGTCCTACAATGAGCAGTTCTTC.

The chain uses TRBV7-2 and TRBJ2-1; D is perhaps TRBD1 (6 bases). The CDR3 contains 15 residues. Per germline, CDR1 SGHTA and CDR2 FQGNSA. V gave up 1 base and J gave up 1 base, with 8 bases separating them. CDR3 nucleotides: TGTGCCAGCAGCTTAGACCAGGGGTCCTACAATGAGCAGTTCTTC. Protein: CASSLDQGSYNEQFF.

This clone turned up a few times. The CDR3 DNA reads as TGCAGCGCCGGGGGACCCCTAGCGGGGGGCCCGCGGGATACGCAGTATTTT. Translation: CSAGGPLAGGPRDTQYF. The V and J genes are TRBV29-1 and TRBJ2-3; 11 nucleotides align to TRBD2. Germline-derived CDR1 and CDR2 are SQVTM and ANQGSEA. Trimming removed 7 bases from V and 6 bases from J; junction bases left unmatched: 18. The CDR3 has 17 residues.

The chain links TRBV6-2 or TRBV6-3 to TRBJ1-1; D is uncertain. From germline, CDR1 is MNHEY and CDR2 SVGEGT. Trimming stripped 2 bases from V and 3 bases from J, with 16 bases between. The CDR3 consists of 16 residues. In DNA, the CDR3 is TGTGCCAGCAGTTACCTTCTCGCAGTTGGAGACACTGAAGCTTTCTTT. This codes for CASSYLLAVGDTEAFF.